This T cell receptor (beta chain) stems from a study of cytomegalovirus exposure and HLA in healthy donors. Comments on this clone: What it binds is unknown.

Data came from immunoSEQ multiplex PCR; TCRdb stores just in-frame clones and leaves some out. The sample includes some 170,000 clones, roughly 95% seen only once; the top ten take around 0.9%. Whole-study findings and limits: While the bulk of TCR sequences proved rare, some public TCRs turned up in many donors.

Germline lookup yields CDR1 SGHRS and CDR2 YFSETQ. V gave up 0 bases and J gave up 6 bases, with 12 bases separating them. This CDR3 is 14 amino acids long. This sequence was found in a woman younger than 35 in good health and CMV-seronegative. The chain links TRBV5-1 to TRBJ1-2, with a weak D call TRBD1 (6 bases). The sample comprised PBMCs. Here the CDR3 DNA reads TGCGCCAGCAGCTTGGGAGACAGGTCGGATGGCTACACCTTC. Protein: CASSLGDRSDGYTF.